A selection of T cell receptor beta chains follows, all from one sample in a study of neurological immune-mediated disorders. TCRdb reprocessed the 5' RACE reads with MiXCR, giving one entry per CDR3 protein. This sample carries tens of thousands of distinct CDR3 sequences, over 5.5% of them seen once, and the ten largest clones take 1.4% to 1.5%. The sequencing sample was made of CD4+ T cells from blood. The receptors originated from a woman aged 18-35 years with multiple sclerosis. The CDR3 runs from the conserved cysteine through the conserved F or W. The D gene is left open where the match is weak. The size field is filled for only some rows; it gives once, few, many or a size class.

D gene	V gene	J gene	clone size	CDR3 protein	CDR3 DNA
TRBD1	TRBV5-6	TRBJ1-5	-	CASSFRTGLQPQHF	TGTGCCAGCAGCTTCCGGACAGGGCTTCAGCCCCAGCATTTT
TRBD1	TRBV4-3	TRBJ1-2	many	CASSQGPGDRGEGGYTF	TGCGCCAGCAGCCAAGGGCCGGGGGACAGGGGAGAGGGAGGCTACACCTTC
-	TRBV7-2	TRBJ1-2	many	CASSLGGQPSYLRTYGYTF	TGTGCCAGCAGCTTAGGAGGTCAGCCCTCCTACCTCCGTACCTATGGCTACACCTTC
-	TRBV20-1	TRBJ1-1	many	CSASNPPGGNTEAFF	TGCAGTGCTAGTAATCCGCCGGGGGGGAACACTGAAGCTTTCTTT
-	TRBV29-1	TRBJ2-7	many	CSVRREYEQYF	TGCAGCGTTCGGAGGGAGTACGAGCAGTACTTC
-	TRBV3-1	TRBJ1-2	many	CASSQAEGGLTF	TGTGCCAGCAGCCAAGCAGAAGGGGGTCTCACCTTC
-	TRBV7-9	TRBJ1-2	many	CASRRADSGLYGYTF	TGTGCCAGCAGAAGGGCCGACAGTGGCCTTTATGGCTACACCTTC
TRBD1	TRBV7-6	TRBJ1-2	many	CASSLVDRDGYTF	TGTGCCAGCAGCTTAGTAGACAGGGATGGCTACACCTTC
-	TRBV7-6	TRBJ2-5	many	CASSHPRTEETQYF	TGTGCCAGCAGCCACCCCCGGACAGAAGAGACCCAGTACTTC
-	TRBV20-1	TRBJ2-5	-	CSASKPPETQYF	TGCAGTGCTTCAAAACCCCCAGAGACCCAGTACTTC
-	TRBV18	TRBJ2-1	many	CASSLGTPSSYNEQFF	TGTGCCAGCTCTCTCGGGACCCCGAGCTCCTACAATGAGCAGTTCTTC
-	TRBV7-8	TRBJ2-3	many	CASSFTNTQYF	TGTGCCAGCAGCTTTACGAATACGCAGTATTTT
-	TRBV12-3/TRBV12-4	TRBJ1-2	many	CASTKRRGNYGYTF	TGTGCCAGCACCAAGAGGCGGGGGAACTATGGCTACACCTTC
-	TRBV12-3/TRBV12-4	TRBJ1-2	many	CASSLARGKNGYTF	TGTGCCAGCAGTTTGGCCAGGGGCAAAAATGGCTACACCTTC
TRBD2	TRBV20-1	TRBJ2-5	few	CSARSGESGTQYF	TGCAGTGCTAGAAGCGGGGAGTCGGGGACCCAGTACTTC
-	TRBV7-9	TRBJ1-2	many	CASSLASASNYGYTF	TGTGCCAGCAGCTTAGCTTCGGCCAGTAACTATGGCTACACCTTC
-	TRBV5-1	TRBJ2-1	many	CASALGSGGNEQFF	TGCGCCAGCGCCCTCGGTAGCGGTGGCAATGAGCAGTTCTTC
TRBD1	TRBV7-8	TRBJ2-2	many	CASSWDRVPGELFF	TGTGCCAGCAGCTGGGACAGGGTACCCGGGGAGCTGTTTTTT
-	TRBV6-4	TRBJ1-5	many	CASSEGRPQHF	TGTGCCAGCAGTGAAGGACGGCCCCAGCATTTT
-	TRBV20-1	TRBJ1-1	many	CSAWRPGVNTEAFF	TGCAGTGCCTGGAGGCCGGGGGTGAACACTGAAGCTTTCTTT
TRBD1	TRBV5-1	TRBJ2-1	many	CASRQGQGRYNEQFF	TGCGCCAGCAGACAAGGACAGGGGCGCTACAATGAGCAGTTCTTC
-	TRBV5-1	TRBJ2-2	many	CASRWENTGELFF	TGCGCCAGCAGGTGGGAGAACACCGGGGAGCTGTTTTTT
-	TRBV6-5	TRBJ2-2	many	CASSYTWGGATGELFF	TGTGCCAGCAGTTACACCTGGGGGGGGGCAACCGGGGAGCTGTTTTTT
-	TRBV11-2	TRBJ1-2	many	CASSLVRGRNYGYTF	TGTGCCAGCAGCTTAGTGCGGGGTAGAAACTATGGCTACACCTTC
-	TRBV7-6	TRBJ2-7	few	CASSLTREREQYF	TGTGCCAGCAGCTTAACCAGGGAACGCGAGCAGTACTTC
-	TRBV20-1	TRBJ2-1	medium-sized	CSAGEGVDSNNEQFF	TGCAGTGCTGGAGAGGGGGTGGACAGCAACAATGAGCAGTTCTTC
-	TRBV27	TRBJ1-6	many	CASSLGTDNSPLHF	TGTGCCAGCAGTTTAGGGACGGATAATTCACCCCTCCACTTT
TRBD1	TRBV10-3	TRBJ1-2	many	CAIGDRVVYGYTF	TGTGCCATCGGAGACAGGGTGGTCTATGGCTACACCTTC
-	TRBV7-2	TRBJ1-5	many	CASSLGSGAGYQPQHF	TGTGCCAGCAGCTTAGGGTCTGGGGCAGGGTATCAGCCCCAGCATTTT
TRBD1	TRBV20-1	TRBJ1-1	many	CSARLGTGDTEAFF	TGCAGTGCTAGATTAGGGACAGGGGACACTGAAGCTTTCTTT
-	TRBV30	TRBJ1-6	-	CAWTVIPASNSPLHF	TGTGCCTGGACTGTCATCCCAGCGTCGAATTCACCCCTCCACTTT
-	TRBV5-1	TRBJ2-5	many	CASYPSALQETQYF	TGCGCCAGCTATCCTAGCGCACTACAAGAGACCCAGTACTTC
-	TRBV12-3/TRBV12-4	TRBJ2-1	many	CASSFELRNEQFF	TGTGCCAGCAGTTTCGAACTACGGAATGAGCAGTTCTTC
-	TRBV6-1	TRBJ2-4	many	CASSEAKAKNIQYF	TGTGCCAGCAGTGAAGCCAAAGCCAAAAACATTCAGTACTTC
-	TRBV19	TRBJ1-3	few	CASKGLSSGNTIYF	TGTGCCAGTAAAGGTCTGAGCTCTGGAAACACCATATATTTT
TRBD1	TRBV5-5	TRBJ1-1	many	CASSLQGSGMNTEAFF	TGTGCCAGCAGCTTACAGGGGTCCGGGATGAACACTGAAGCTTTCTTT
-	TRBV7-6	TRBJ1-4	many	CASSLGTPGGEKLFF	TGTGCCAGCAGCTTGGGGACCCCGGGCGGTGAAAAACTGTTTTTT
-	TRBV3-1	TRBJ2-1	many	CASAIRADLYNEQFF	TGTGCCAGCGCGATTAGGGCAGATTTATACAATGAGCAGTTCTTC
TRBD1	TRBV6-5	TRBJ2-1	many	CASSYQTGISYNEQFF	TGTGCCAGCAGTTACCAGACAGGGATCTCCTACAATGAGCAGTTCTTC
TRBD1	TRBV3-1	TRBJ1-5	many	CASSQSTGPNQPQHF	TGTGCCAGCAGCCAGTCGACAGGGCCCAATCAGCCCCAGCATTTT
-	TRBV20-1	TRBJ1-1	many	CSARIGPTEAFF	TGCAGTGCTAGGATCGGCCCCACTGAAGCTTTCTTT
-	TRBV5-1	TRBJ1-1	many	CASSLAGSGLNLEAFF	TGCGCCAGCAGCTTGGCCGGTAGCGGGCTTAATCTTGAAGCTTTCTTT
-	TRBV7-2	TRBJ1-1	many	CASSRMDSVGEAFF	TGTGCCAGCAGCCGCATGGACAGTGTGGGTGAAGCTTTCTTT
-	TRBV14	TRBJ2-6	many	CASSQEGRATVFGANVLTF	TGTGCCAGCAGCCAAGAGGGCAGGGCGACCGTCTTCGGGGCCAACGTCCTGACTTTC
-	TRBV5-1	TRBJ2-2	few	CASSFTPGTNGELFF	TGCGCCAGCAGCTTCACTCCAGGGACGAACGGGGAGCTGTTTTTT
-	TRBV5-6	TRBJ2-1	many	CASSPTGSNEQFF	TGTGCCAGCAGCCCGACAGGAAGTAATGAGCAGTTCTTC
-	TRBV20-1	TRBJ1-1	many	CSSRGGLNTEAFF	TGCAGTTCCCGGGGGGGATTGAACACTGAAGCTTTCTTT
-	TRBV2	TRBJ2-2	-	CASSEALGWAAGELFF	TGTGCCAGCAGTGAAGCCTTGGGTTGGGCCGCCGGGGAGCTGTTTTTT
TRBD2	TRBV20-1	TRBJ2-1	many	CSAIDSGRGYNEQFF	TGCAGTGCTATTGATAGCGGGAGGGGTTACAATGAGCAGTTCTTC
TRBD2	TRBV20-1	TRBJ2-3	many	CSARDFRGLAGGSVVADTQYF	TGCAGTGCTAGAGATTTTAGGGGACTAGCGGGGGGGTCGGTTGTCGCAGATACGCAGTATTTT
TRBD1	TRBV29-1	TRBJ2-7	few	CSVIPPGQGTYEQYF	TGCAGCGTGATACCACCGGGACAGGGTACCTACGAGCAGTACTTC
TRBD2	TRBV5-5	TRBJ2-5	many	CASSLLASQETQYF	TGTGCCAGCAGCCTACTAGCGTCCCAAGAGACCCAGTACTTC
-	TRBV6-2/TRBV6-3	TRBJ2-1	few	CASSRPASSYNEQFF	TGTGCCAGCAGCCGACCGGCTAGCTCCTACAATGAGCAGTTCTTC
-	TRBV12-3/TRBV12-4	TRBJ1-2	-	CASSTAGTRRGGYTF	TGTGCCAGCAGCACCGCCGGGACTCGCCGGGGTGGCTACACCTTC
-	TRBV6-5	TRBJ1-1	many	CASSYWGTTEAFF	TGTGCCAGCAGTTACTGGGGTACCACTGAAGCTTTCTTT
-	TRBV19	TRBJ2-2	-	CASSSRVLTGELFF	TGTGCCAGTAGCAGTAGGGTACTAACCGGGGAGCTGTTTTTT
-	TRBV5-6	TRBJ2-2	-	CANNPQKVSTGELFF	TGTGCCAACAACCCCCAAAAGGTCTCCACCGGGGAGCTGTTTTTT
-	TRBV6-5	TRBJ2-5	many	CASSLDSKETQYF	TGTGCCAGCAGTCTGGACAGCAAAGAGACCCAGTACTTC
TRBD2	TRBV4-1	TRBJ2-7	many	CASSQAGGHYEQYF	TGCGCCAGCAGCCAAGCGGGAGGGCACTACGAGCAGTACTTC
TRBD2	TRBV5-1	TRBJ2-2	many	CASSLQTQTSGGYTGELFF	TGCGCCAGCAGCCTCCAAACCCAGACTAGCGGGGGGTATACCGGGGAGCTGTTTTTT